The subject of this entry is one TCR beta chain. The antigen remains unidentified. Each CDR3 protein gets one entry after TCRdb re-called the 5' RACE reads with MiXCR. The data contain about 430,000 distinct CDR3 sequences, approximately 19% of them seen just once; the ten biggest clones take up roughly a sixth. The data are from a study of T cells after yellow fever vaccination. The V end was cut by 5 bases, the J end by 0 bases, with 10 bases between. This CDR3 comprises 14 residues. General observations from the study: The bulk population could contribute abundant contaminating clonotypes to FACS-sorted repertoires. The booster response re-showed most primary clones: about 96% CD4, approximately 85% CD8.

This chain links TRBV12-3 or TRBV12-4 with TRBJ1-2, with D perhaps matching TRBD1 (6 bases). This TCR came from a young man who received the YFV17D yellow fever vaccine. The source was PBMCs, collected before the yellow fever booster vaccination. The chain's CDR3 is CASSRDNANYGYTF. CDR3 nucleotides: TGTGCCAGCAGTCGGGACAACGCTAACTATGGCTACACCTTC.